Ten or more counts support the clone carrying this TCR beta chain. Its antigen is still unknown. This record belongs to a study of early T cells in non-severe SARS-CoV-2 infection. The overall study: Unsorted whole blood bulk RNA was sequenced, with unpaired chains.

General study findings and limits: Matching with VDJdb favored anti-spike CD8 responses (missing private and CD4 specificities).

V was pared by 0 bases and J by 0 bases, with 4 bases of the junction left unmatched. Per germline, CDR1 SGHAT and CDR2 FQDESV (reference sequence). The CDR3 is 16 amino acids. Individual cDNA molecules each received unique molecular identifiers attached to them. MiXCR, applied by TCRdb to the 5' RACE reads, yields one record per CDR3 protein. The table shows 65,000 to 95,000 distinct CDR3 sequences, with roughly 4.7% occurring only once. The chain joins TRBV11-1 to TRBJ2-7; 8 bases are a match to TRBD1. This receptor was identified in an adult who was a healthcare worker with PCR-confirmed SARS-CoV-2 infection or an uninfected control (not recorded which). This specimen consisted of whole blood, obtained at baseline. CDR3 sequence: CASSLAPGQASYEQYF. CDR3 DNA sequence: TGTGCCAGCAGCTTAGCGCCGGGACAGGCCTCCTACGAGCAGTACTTC.